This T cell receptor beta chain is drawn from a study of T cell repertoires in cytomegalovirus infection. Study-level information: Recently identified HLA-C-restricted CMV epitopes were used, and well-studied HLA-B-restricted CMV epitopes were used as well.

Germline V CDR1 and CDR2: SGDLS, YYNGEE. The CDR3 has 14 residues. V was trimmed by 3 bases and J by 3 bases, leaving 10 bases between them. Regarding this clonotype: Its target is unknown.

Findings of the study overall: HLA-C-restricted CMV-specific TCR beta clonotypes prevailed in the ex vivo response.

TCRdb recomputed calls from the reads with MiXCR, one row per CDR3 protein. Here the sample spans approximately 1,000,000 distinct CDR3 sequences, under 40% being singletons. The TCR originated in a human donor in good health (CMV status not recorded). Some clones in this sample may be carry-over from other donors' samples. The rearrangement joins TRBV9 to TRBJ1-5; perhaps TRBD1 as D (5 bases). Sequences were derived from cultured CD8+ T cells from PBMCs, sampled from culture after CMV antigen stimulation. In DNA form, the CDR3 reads TGTGCCAGCAGCGCAGGGAACTTCAATCAGCCCCAGCATTTT. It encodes CASSAGNFNQPQHF.